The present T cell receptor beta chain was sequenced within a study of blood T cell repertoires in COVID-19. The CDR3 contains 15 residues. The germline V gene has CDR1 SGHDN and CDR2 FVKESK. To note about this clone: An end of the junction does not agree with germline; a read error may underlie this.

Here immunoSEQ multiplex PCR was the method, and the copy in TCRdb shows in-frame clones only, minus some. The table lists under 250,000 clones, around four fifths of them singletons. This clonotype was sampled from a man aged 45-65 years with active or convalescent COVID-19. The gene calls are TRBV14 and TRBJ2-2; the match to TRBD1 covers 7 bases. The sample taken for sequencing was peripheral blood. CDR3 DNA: TGTGCCAGCAGCAAAGACAGGGTACCCACCGGGGAGCTGTTTTTT. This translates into CASSKDRVPTGELFF.